The text below deals with one T cell receptor beta chain. Its antigen is as yet unknown. The sample originates from a study of cytomegalovirus exposure and HLA in healthy donors. The study, taken as a whole, reports: The CMV antigen specificity of three CMV-associated chains was confirmed through in vitro analysis. Many donors shared some public TCRs, even though most TCR sequences were rare. Cytomegalovirus status was reportedly diagnosed by the classifier with high sensitivity and specificity. Investigators reported 150 to 200 TCR beta chains as tied to cytomegalovirus.

Some clones are missing from TCRdb's copy, which holds only in-frame ones; the method was immunoSEQ multiplex PCR. The sample lists a few hundred thousand clones; over 80% were seen once. V was trimmed by 6 bases and J by 5 bases, leaving 10 bases between them. Germline values: CDR1 SGHAT, CDR2 FQDESV (reference sequence). This CDR3 is built from 12 residues. The clonotype originates from a woman aged 30 to 39 in good health and CMV-seropositive. The material sequenced was PBMCs. This rearrangement joins TRBV11-1 to TRBJ1-1, with D hard to call. The CDR3 nucleotides are TGTGCCAGCAGTTTTCAATGGACTGAAGCTTTCTTT. It yields the protein CASSFQWTEAFF.